This T cell receptor beta chain was profiled in a study of shared clonotypes between healthy human individuals. Study at large: Per donor, three plates held CD4 naive cells, three held CD4 memory, two held CD8 naive and one held CD8 memory.

Whole-study findings and limits: Represented diversity (both genetic and exposure-history) was limited by the small number of donors. Roughly 5% of naive CD4 clonotypes were common to four donors.

Concerning this clone itself: Its antigen is undetermined.

Authors' data handling: Junction-only sequences without quality scores came from ImmunoSEQ, so filtering differed. Clones were read by immunoSEQ multiplex PCR, and TCRdb kept only the in-frame ones, dropping some. The DNA gave D and trimming, while V, J and clone size come from that table. The table has about 750,000 clones, approximately 92% seen once. CD45RO-negative cells were positively selected for CCR7, leaving out terminally differentiated effector memory CD45RA+ cells. V was clipped by 5 bases and J by 1 base; unmatched bases: 3. The length of the CDR3 is 15 residues. Germline CDR1 and CDR2: LGHNT and FRNRAP.

The material sequenced was naive CD8+ T cells sorted from blood. This sequence originates from a young man in good health. The chain recombines TRBV12-5 with TRBJ2-3; 10 nucleotides line up with TRBD2. This CDR3 is CASGIGTSGTDTQYF. The CDR3 DNA sequence: TGTGCTAGTGGTATTGGGACTAGCGGCACAGATACGCAGTATTTT.